This T cell receptor beta chain comes out of a study of blood T cells in healthy people across ages (dated by TCRdb to the mid-2010s). For the study in its entirety: Template switching captured roughly one uniquely barcoded TCR beta cDNA molecule per two T cells in model experiments. Using deep sequencing normalized with unique cDNA molecular identifiers, the study measured how TCR beta repertoire diversity changes with age. For two donors (one aged 18 to 29 and one aged 80 or older), the study analyzed two additional independent replicas of 1 million unique cDNA reads from the same blood draw. Donors of different ages were randomly distributed across sequencing lanes to avoid experimental bias. Donors were grouped into four age groups: young (average 16 years), middle-aged (over 35), aged (62) and long-lived (approximately 82). Overall study outcomes, separate from this receptor: Since profiling was done on bulk unsorted PBMCs, naive and antigen-experienced compartments could not be conclusively compared. Compared with the aged group, the long-lived group had more naive CD4+ T cells, fewer expanded clones and increased TCR diversity, a pattern suggesting age selection. Estimates of total diversity from one million sequenced T cells were regarded as lower bounds and underestimates. Because the CMV infection status of the donors was unknown, age-related changes in expanded clonotypes may potentially have been confounded. Observed TCR beta diversity per million T cells fell roughly linearly with age, and a significant reduction was already apparent by age about 43. The percentage of naive T cells measured by flow cytometry correlated strongly with observed TCR beta diversity.

Preparation of the library involved 5' RACE. A second PCR of about 6 to 12 cycles was performed with a sample-barcoded 5' primer and a J-beta primer mix. A template-switch 5' adaptor carrying 12 random nucleotides introduced a unique molecular identifier onto each TCR beta cDNA molecule. Each sample yielded at least 2.5 million CDR3-containing paired-end reads. All of the RNA was converted into first-strand cDNA using the Mint cDNA synthesis kit, with a TRBC-specific oligonucleotide serving as the primer. After uracil-DNA glycosylase treatment, a first 18-cycle PCR used universal primers M1SS and BC2_uni_R on all cDNA. Processing in the source paper ran as follows. Normalization of each sample was performed by random selection of 1 million high-quality reads, each carrying a distinct molecular identifier. Instead of being binned into consensus sequences, reads with shared molecular identifiers were discarded. CDR3 identification, clonotype clustering and error correction used MiTCR with a Q25 quality threshold and the strictest error-elimination algorithm. A nonparametric unseen species model with Euler transformation was used to estimate lower-bound total TCR beta diversity. TCRdb cleaned the public reads at Q25 with fastp, built clones with MiXCR and kept in-frame beta chains. Rows merge per CDR3 protein into single entries with the most common DNA and genes. The authors' filters were not applied to this entry. The sample table lists 1.8 million or so distinct CDR3 sequences, about two fifths of them with a count of one. Of the sample, about 21% is held by the ten largest clones.

Inclusive of the bounding cysteine and phenylalanine, the CDR3 is 15 residues long. The only DNA kept is the CDR3, 45 bases in frame from the first base. CDR1 and CDR2 are read off the germline V gene as SGHRS and YFSETQ. The V and J ends are trimmed by 4 bases and 0 bases, leaving 12 bases between them. In the case of this clonotype: This receptor's antigen is unknown. Qualities for individual bases were not recorded, and no much larger clone is one base off.

Systemically healthy Caucasian individuals from Russia, roughly 40 in total and aged about 6 to 100 years, were included as donors. Each donor gave roughly 9 milliliters of peripheral blood, drawn into EDTA-treated Vacutainer tubes. Ficoll-Paque density-gradient centrifugation was used to isolate PBMCs, with at least 6 million obtained per sample. Total RNA, at least 5 micrograms per sample, was extracted from PBMCs with Trizol reagent. For every donor, an aliquot of PBMCs went through flow cytometry to measure the percentages of naive CD45RAhigh/CD27high T cells. The chain is encoded by TRBV5-1 joined to TRBJ2-3; the D gene is perhaps TRBD2, from 5 matching bases. The specimen sequenced was blood. The receptor was isolated from a human donor in good health. The sequence in DNA is TGCGCCAGCAGCCTGGGAGTAGTAAGCACAGATACGCAGTATTTT. It is translated as CASSLGVVSTDTQYF.